These T cell receptor beta chains were read from a single sample in a study of healthy donors' naive CD4 and CD8 T cells. From the reads, TCRdb called clonotypes with MiXCR, one entry per CDR3 protein. The sample records 200,000 or so distinct CDR3 sequences, around three quarters being singletons. What was sequenced was naive CD4+ and CD8+ T cells sorted from blood, pooled from several donors. The source is a pool of human donors in good health; the sample pools cells from several healthy donors. Each CDR3 is given with its conserved first and last residue. A D gene is named only where the DNA matches it firmly. Clone size is shown for a subset of rows, as once, few, many or a class of expanded clone.

d_gene	v_gene	abundance	j_gene	CDR3nt	CDR3aa
NA	TRBV19	once	TRBJ1-1	TGTGCCAGTAGTATTGGAGGGAGAACGAACACTGAAGCTTTCTTT	CASSIGGRTNTEAFF
NA	TRBV27	once	TRBJ1-4	TGTGCCAGCAGTTTACGGCGTTTTAATGAAAAACTGTTTTTT	CASSLRRFNEKLFF
NA	TRBV29-1	few	TRBJ2-5	TGCAGCGGCGACGGAGGGTCTCAAGAGACCCAGTACTTC	CSGDGGSQETQYF
NA	TRBV19	NA	TRBJ1-2	TGTGCCAGTAGTATAGGGCCGGGAGGAGCTGGCTACACCTTC	CASSIGPGGAGYTF
NA	TRBV6-5	NA	TRBJ2-1	TGTGCCAGCGGTCTCTCCTACAATGAGCAGTTCTTC	CASGLSYNEQFF
NA	TRBV20-1	NA	TRBJ1-1	TGCAGTGCTAGAAGACCTGACCAGAACACTGAAGCTTTCTTT	CSARRPDQNTEAFF
TRBD1	TRBV5-1	NA	TRBJ1-2	TGCGCCAGCAGCCAGGACAGGGAACGGTATGGCTACACCTTC	CASSQDRERYGYTF
TRBD1	TRBV4-3	NA	TRBJ1-2	TGTGCCAGCAGCCCCGGACAGGACACTAACTATGGCTACACCTTC	CASSPGQDTNYGYTF
NA	TRBV19	once	TRBJ1-2	TGTGCCAGTACCGAGTGGGACTATGGCTACACCTTC	CASTEWDYGYTF
NA	TRBV30	once	TRBJ1-6	TGTGCCTGGCTTTACATGGGATCACCCCTCCACTTT	CAWLYMGSPLHF
NA	TRBV27	NA	TRBJ1-1	TGTGCCAGCCGCGACCAGGTGAACACTGAAGCTTTCTTT	CASRDQVNTEAFF
TRBD2	TRBV6-5	NA	TRBJ2-3	TGTGCCAGCAGTTATACTAGCGCTTCCCTCACAGATACGCAGTATTTT	CASSYTSASLTDTQYF
NA	TRBV29-1	NA	TRBJ2-5	TGCAGCCTTGTATTACAGCGCCAAGAGACCCAGTACTTC	CSLVLQRQETQYF
TRBD2	TRBV19	NA	TRBJ2-5	TGTGCCAGTAGTGCCCGGGAACTAGCGGAGACCCAGTACTTC	CASSARELAETQYF
TRBD1	TRBV6-4	few	TRBJ2-3	TGTGCCAGCAGTAGGGACAGGGGCAGCACAGATACGCAGTATTTT	CASSRDRGSTDTQYF
TRBD1	TRBV29-1	NA	TRBJ1-1	TGCAGCGAGAGGGACAGCTTGAACACTGAAGCTTTCTTT	CSERDSLNTEAFF
NA	TRBV20-1	once	TRBJ2-5	TGCAGTGCTAGAGATTTGCTGGAGGGGGAGACCCAGTACTTC	CSARDLLEGETQYF
TRBD2	TRBV5-6	NA	TRBJ2-2	TGTGCCAGCAGCCCTCTAGCGGGAGCGGCAACCGGGGAGCTGTTTTTT	CASSPLAGAATGELFF
NA	TRBV29-1	NA	TRBJ2-3	TGCAGCCATTCTAGCGCCAGCACAGATACGCAGTATTTT	CSHSSASTDTQYF
NA	TRBV20-1	NA	TRBJ1-2	TGCAGTGCTCTTGGGGGAAGCTCAGGGACTAACTATGGCTACACCTTC	CSALGGSSGTNYGYTF
TRBD1	TRBV28	NA	TRBJ1-2	TGTGCCAGCAGCTGGACAGGATCTAACTATGGCTACACCTTC	CASSWTGSNYGYTF
TRBD1	TRBV29-1	NA	TRBJ1-2	TGCAGCGTTGAGTGGGACAGGGCCCTCTATGGCTACACCTTC	CSVEWDRALYGYTF
NA	TRBV6-1	few	TRBJ1-1	TGTGCCAGCTTCTCTTTCGGCATTGAAGCTTTCTTT	CASFSFGIEAFF
TRBD1	TRBV20-1	NA	TRBJ2-5	TGCAGTGCTAACATGATACCGGGACAGCAAGAGACCCAGTACTTC	CSANMIPGQQETQYF
TRBD1	TRBV27	NA	TRBJ1-1	TGTGCCAGCAGTGAATTTGGCCGGGACAGGGTTATCACTGAAGCTTTCTTT	CASSEFGRDRVITEAFF
NA	TRBV28	NA	TRBJ1-2	TGTGCCAGCAGTTTGTTCCGAGGCTACACCTTC	CASSLFRGYTF
NA	TRBV6-5	NA	TRBJ2-1	TGTGCCAGCACCAAGGGTAGGGCAGGGCTGGGCAATGAGCAGTTCTTC	CASTKGRAGLGNEQFF
NA	TRBV5-6	NA	TRBJ1-5	TGTGCCAGCAGCCGGGAGAAACAGCCCCAGCATTTT	CASSREKQPQHF
NA	TRBV27	few	TRBJ2-7	TGTGCCAGCAGTTTATCCCCCGAGGCAGTCTACGAGCAGTACTTC	CASSLSPEAVYEQYF
NA	TRBV18	NA	TRBJ2-1	TGTGCCAGCTCACCCCGCGGGACGGACAACAATGAGCAGTTCTTC	CASSPRGTDNNEQFF
TRBD1	TRBV5-1	NA	TRBJ1-2	TGCGCCAGCAGCCACAACCCCGGACAGGGCTATGGCTACACCTTC	CASSHNPGQGYGYTF
TRBD2	TRBV27	few	TRBJ2-7	TGTGCCAGCAGTTGGGGACTAGATAACGACGAGCAGTACTTC	CASSWGLDNDEQYF
TRBD2	TRBV30	NA	TRBJ2-1	TGTGCCTGGAGTTCGGGACTAGCGGTCTCCTACAATGAGCAGTTCTTC	CAWSSGLAVSYNEQFF
NA	TRBV30	NA	TRBJ1-2	TGTGCCTGGAGTCCCTACCTCTCAGGCGGCTACACCTTC	CAWSPYLSGGYTF
NA	TRBV11-2	NA	TRBJ2-5	TGTGCCAGCAGCTTAGAGGCGGGGTCAGAGACCCAGTACTTC	CASSLEAGSETQYF
TRBD1	TRBV19	few	TRBJ2-7	TGTGCCAGTAGTATTGTTGGGACAGGGGATGTAGGCGAGCAGTACTTC	CASSIVGTGDVGEQYF
NA	TRBV29-1	few	TRBJ2-5	TGCAGCGTCTCCGGGACATACCAAGAGACCCAGTACTTC	CSVSGTYQETQYF
NA	TRBV19	NA	TRBJ1-1	TGCGCCAGTAGTAGAACAGGGTTTCTTGAGTCAGCTTTCTTT	CASSRTGFLESAFF
NA	TRBV27	NA	TRBJ1-6	TGTGCCAGCAGTTTGGCGGTGAATTCACCCCTCCACTTT	CASSLAVNSPLHF
NA	TRBV6-2/TRBV6-3	NA	TRBJ2-1	TGTGCCAGCACAAGGACCGCCGTTACCACGGGTGAGCAGTTCTTC	CASTRTAVTTGEQFF
TRBD2	TRBV29-1	NA	TRBJ2-1	TGCAGCGCTGGGACTAGCGCATACAATGAGCAGTTCTTC	CSAGTSAYNEQFF
TRBD1	TRBV29-1	NA	TRBJ2-7	TGCAGCGCTGGGACCGGGACAGGAGTTTACGAGCAGTACTTC	CSAGTGTGVYEQYF
TRBD1	TRBV6-2/TRBV6-3	NA	TRBJ1-1	TGTGCCAGCAGGGGGACAGGGGGCGGTGAAGCTTTCTTT	CASRGTGGGEAFF
NA	TRBV6-2/TRBV6-3	NA	TRBJ1-5	TGTGCCAGCAGTTACCACGGGGCGAGCAATCAGCCCCAGCATTTT	CASSYHGASNQPQHF
NA	TRBV5-1	few	TRBJ1-1	TGCGCCAGCAGCACCGGGCAAGAAGCTTTCTTT	CASSTGQEAFF
TRBD2	TRBV6-5	NA	TRBJ2-1	TGTGCCAGCAGTTACGATGGACTAGCCGAGTTCTTC	CASSYDGLAEFF
NA	TRBV15	NA	TRBJ1-6	TGTGCCACCAGCAGAGGGGAGCCATTCAATTCACCCCTCCACTTT	CATSRGEPFNSPLHF
NA	TRBV19	once	TRBJ1-2	TGTGCCAGTAGTATAGATCTGGACGTGATGGGCTATGGCTACACCTTC	CASSIDLDVMGYGYTF
NA	TRBV11-1	NA	TRBJ1-5	TGTGCCAGCAGCTTGGGTAGGGATCAGCCCCAGCATTTT	CASSLGRDQPQHF
TRBD2	TRBV29-1	NA	TRBJ2-1	TGCAGCGTTGAAGGTGGGGTGAGCCCGGGCAGGGGATACCTAGCGGGAGGCAATTACAATGAGCAGTTCTTC	CSVEGGVSPGRGYLAGGNYNEQFF
NA	TRBV5-4	NA	TRBJ1-1	TGTGCCAGCAGCTTGAGCAGGGCGAACACTGAAGCTTTCTTT	CASSLSRANTEAFF
NA	TRBV29-1	NA	TRBJ1-1	TGCAGCGTTGGACAGGCTAACACTGAAGCTTTCTTT	CSVGQANTEAFF
NA	TRBV5-6	NA	TRBJ2-7	TGTGCCAGCAGCTTGGACATTCTCGCGGGCGCCCGCGAGCAGTACTTC	CASSLDILAGAREQYF
NA	TRBV20-1	NA	TRBJ2-1	TGCAGTGCAGTCGGAGGACTCAAGTACAATGAGCAGTTCTTC	CSAVGGLKYNEQFF
NA	TRBV6-6	NA	TRBJ2-7	TGTGCCAGCAGCCCTCGGGGGAGCGTCTACGAGCAGTACTTC	CASSPRGSVYEQYF
TRBD1	TRBV7-2	NA	TRBJ1-6	TGTGCCAGCAGCCCAGGGACAGGGACGTCCTATAATTCACCCCTCCACTTT	CASSPGTGTSYNSPLHF